These 7 T cell receptor beta chains share one sample of origin, sequenced in a study of technical replicates of blood from a handful of donors. The method was immunoSEQ multiplex PCR; TCRdb's version includes in-frame clones alone and lacks a portion of them. Among 50,000 to 60,000 clones listed, approximately 94% were seen once. Material: PBMCs. The receptors were sampled from a human donor in good health. Some clones in this sample may be carry-over from other donors' samples.

This clone was detected only once. The V and J genes are TRBV4-2 and TRBJ1-4; D remains ambiguous. Looked up from germline, CDR1 is LGHNA and CDR2 is YNFKEQ. This CDR3 has 15 residues. The germline V and J ends were trimmed by 0 bases and 5 bases, with 10 bases remaining between them. The CDR3 coding sequence is TGTGCCAGCAGCCAAGACAGGTTAGACAATGAAAAACTGTTTTTT. This gives the protein CASSQDRLDNEKLFF.

The rearrangement uses TRBV4-1 and TRBJ1-6; D is unclear. In germline, CDR1 is MGHRA, CDR2 YSYEKL. This CDR3 is 14 amino acids long. Trimming took 0 bases from V and 6 from J, leaving 6 bases between them. The CDR3 DNA reads TGCGCCAGCAGCCAAGAGAGGGTTAATTCACCCCTCCACTTT. Protein sequence: CASSQERVNSPLHF.

CDR3 sequence: CSADSGGLYNEQFF. Written as DNA, the CDR3 is TGCAGCGCTGATAGCGGGGGGCTTTACAATGAGCAGTTCTTC. The chain uses TRBV29-1 and TRBJ2-1, with 10 bases identical to TRBD2. Germline CDR1 SQVTM, CDR2 ANQGSEA. The CDR3 loop spans 14 amino acids. The junction had 7 bases not matched to a gene; V was cut back by 7 bases and J by 4 bases.

The V gene is TRBV19, the J gene TRBJ2-7; D is possibly TRBD2 (7 bases). This CDR3 comprises 14 residues. From germline, CDR1 is LNHDA and CDR2 SQIVND (reference sequence). V was cut by 4 bases and J by 0 bases, with 10 bases left in between. CDR3 in DNA: TGTGCCAGTAGTAAGGGGGGGGGCTCCTACGAGCAGTACTTC. Its protein is CASSKGGGSYEQYF.

The chain employs TRBV4-3 and TRBJ2-2; no clear D. Germline CDR1 reads LGHNA; CDR2 reads YSLEER. V lost 1 base, J lost 0 bases, and 6 bases lay in between. The CDR3 is 15 residues long. The CDR3 protein is CASSQGATNTGELFF. Written as DNA, the CDR3 is TGCGCCAGCAGCCAAGGTGCTACGAACACCGGGGAGCTGTTTTTT.

J is TRBJ2-1 and V is TRBV20-1; tentative D call: TRBD1 (5 bases). V was pared by 6 bases and J by 5 bases, with 8 bases between. The CDR3 extends over 11 amino acids. CDR1 is DFQATT and CDR2 is SNEGSKA in the germline V gene (reference sequence). The CDR3 reads CSADTNNEQFF. The CDR3 DNA sequence: TGCAGTGCGGACACCAACAATGAGCAGTTCTTC.

This clone has just one count. CDR3 DNA sequence: TGTGCCAGCAGCTTGTACGGGACCTACGAGCAGTACTTC. This sequence encodes CASSLYGTYEQYF. The chain is built from TRBV5-4 and TRBJ2-7; D possibly corresponds to TRBD2 (5 bases). Germline V gives CDR1 SGHNT, CDR2 YYREEE (reference sequence). The CDR3 is 13 amino acids. Trimming stripped 1 base from V and 2 bases from J, with 7 bases between.